This T cell receptor (beta chain) was retrieved from a study of early T cells in non-severe SARS-CoV-2 infection. Across the study: Chains from this unsorted whole-blood bulk RNA could not be paired. General observations from the study: Anti-spike CD8 specificities were favored by VDJdb matching, whose results missed private and CD4 specificities.

This CDR3 is built from 13 residues. The junction had 6 bases not matched to a gene; V was cut back by 6 bases and J by 10 bases. The TCR library protocol attached unique molecular identifiers to the individual cDNA molecules. TCRdb redid the calling of the 5' RACE reads with MiXCR, one entry per CDR3 protein. The data show some 54,000 distinct CDR3 sequences, with 11% seen just once and about 13% held by the top ten. Many counts were recorded for this clonotype. Its antigen remains unidentified. The specimen sequenced was whole blood. The clonotype was recovered from an adult who was a healthcare worker with PCR-confirmed SARS-CoV-2 infection or an uninfected control (not recorded which). The chain has TRBV12-3 or TRBV12-4 and TRBJ1-6; TRBD1 matches at 7 bases. CDR3 sequence (DNA): TGTGCCAGCAGAACGACAGGGAGGTCACCCCTCCACTTT. It translates to CASRTTGRSPLHF.